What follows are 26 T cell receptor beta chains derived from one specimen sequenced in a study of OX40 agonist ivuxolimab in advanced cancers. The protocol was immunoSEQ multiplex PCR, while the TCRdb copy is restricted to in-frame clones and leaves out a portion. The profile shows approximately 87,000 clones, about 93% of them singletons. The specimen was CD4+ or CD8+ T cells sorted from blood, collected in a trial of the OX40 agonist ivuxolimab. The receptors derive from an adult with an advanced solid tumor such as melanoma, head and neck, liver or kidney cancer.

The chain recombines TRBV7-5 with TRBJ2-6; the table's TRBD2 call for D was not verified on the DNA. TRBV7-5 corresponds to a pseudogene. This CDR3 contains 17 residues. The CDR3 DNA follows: TGTGCCAGAAGCTTAGCTGGGAGGTCGCCCGGGGCCAACGTCCTGACTTTC. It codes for CARSLAGRSPGANVLTF.

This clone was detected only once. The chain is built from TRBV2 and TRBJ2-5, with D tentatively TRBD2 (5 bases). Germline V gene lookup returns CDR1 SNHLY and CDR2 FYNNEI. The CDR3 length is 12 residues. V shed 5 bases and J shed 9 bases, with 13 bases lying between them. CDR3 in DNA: TGTGCCAGCAGTCCCGGCCCGAGGGCCCAGTACTTC. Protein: CASSPGPRAQYF.

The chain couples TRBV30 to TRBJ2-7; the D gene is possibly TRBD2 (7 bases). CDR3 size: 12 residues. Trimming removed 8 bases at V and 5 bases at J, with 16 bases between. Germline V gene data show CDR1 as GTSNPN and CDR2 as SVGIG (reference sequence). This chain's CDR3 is CARGGGAHEQYF. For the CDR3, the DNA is TGTGCCCGTGGAGGGGGGGCCCACGAGCAGTACTTC.

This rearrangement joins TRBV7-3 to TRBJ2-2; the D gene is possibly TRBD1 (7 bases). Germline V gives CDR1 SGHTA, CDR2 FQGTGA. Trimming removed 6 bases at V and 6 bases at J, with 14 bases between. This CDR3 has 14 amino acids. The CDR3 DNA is TGTGCCAGCAGACAGACAGGGAGGTCCGGGGAGCTGTTTTTT. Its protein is CASRQTGRSGELFF.

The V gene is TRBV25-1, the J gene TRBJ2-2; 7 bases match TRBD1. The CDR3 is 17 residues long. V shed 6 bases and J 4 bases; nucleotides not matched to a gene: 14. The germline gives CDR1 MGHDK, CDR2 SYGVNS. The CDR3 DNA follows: TGTGCCAGCAGCGAGAAGGGTGGGACAGCTATCACCGGGGAGCTGTTTTTT. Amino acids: CASSEKGGTAITGELFF.

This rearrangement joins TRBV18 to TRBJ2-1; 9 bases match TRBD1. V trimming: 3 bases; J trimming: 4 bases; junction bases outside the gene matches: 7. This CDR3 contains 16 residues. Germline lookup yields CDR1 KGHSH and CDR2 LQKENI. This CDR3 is CASSPLPGQGYNEQFF. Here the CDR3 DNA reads TGTGCCAGCTCACCGTTACCGGGACAGGGTTACAATGAGCAGTTCTTC.

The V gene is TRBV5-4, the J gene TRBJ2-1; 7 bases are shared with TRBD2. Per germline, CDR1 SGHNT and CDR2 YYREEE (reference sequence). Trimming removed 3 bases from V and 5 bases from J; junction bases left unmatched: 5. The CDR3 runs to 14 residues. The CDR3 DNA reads TGTGCCAGCAGCTCGTACGGGACTAACAATGAGCAGTTCTTC. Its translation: CASSSYGTNNEQFF.

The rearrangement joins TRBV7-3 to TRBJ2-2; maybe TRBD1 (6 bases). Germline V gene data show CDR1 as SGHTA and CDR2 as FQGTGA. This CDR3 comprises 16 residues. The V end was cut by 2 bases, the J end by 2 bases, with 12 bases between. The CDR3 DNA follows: TGTGCCAGCAGCTTAGGGCAGGGGCGAAACACCGGGGAGCTGTTTTTT. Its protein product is CASSLGQGRNTGELFF.

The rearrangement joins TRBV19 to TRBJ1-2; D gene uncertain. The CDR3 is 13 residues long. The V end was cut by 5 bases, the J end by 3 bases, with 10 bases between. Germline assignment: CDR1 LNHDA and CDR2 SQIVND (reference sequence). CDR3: CASSSGAHYGYTF. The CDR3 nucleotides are TGTGCCAGTAGTTCGGGAGCGCACTATGGCTACACCTTC. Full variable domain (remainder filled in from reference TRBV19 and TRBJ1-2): DGGITQSPKYLFRKEGQNVTLSCEQNLNHDAMYWYRQDPGQGLRLIYYSQIVNDFQKGDIAEGYSVSREKKESFPLTVTSAQKNPTAFYLCASSSGAHYGYTFGSGTRLTVV.

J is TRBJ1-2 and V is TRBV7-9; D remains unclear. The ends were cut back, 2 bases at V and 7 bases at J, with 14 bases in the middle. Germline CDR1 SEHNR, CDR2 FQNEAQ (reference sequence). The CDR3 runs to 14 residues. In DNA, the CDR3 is TGTGCCAGCAGCTTAAAGACTCTTCAAGGTGGCTACACCTTC. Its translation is CASSLKTLQGGYTF.

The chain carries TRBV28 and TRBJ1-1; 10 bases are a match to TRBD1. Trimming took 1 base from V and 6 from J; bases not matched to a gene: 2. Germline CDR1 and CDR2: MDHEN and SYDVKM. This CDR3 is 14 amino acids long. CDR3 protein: CASSLSDRGSEAFF. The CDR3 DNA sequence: TGTGCCAGCAGTTTATCGGACAGGGGGTCTGAAGCTTTCTTT.

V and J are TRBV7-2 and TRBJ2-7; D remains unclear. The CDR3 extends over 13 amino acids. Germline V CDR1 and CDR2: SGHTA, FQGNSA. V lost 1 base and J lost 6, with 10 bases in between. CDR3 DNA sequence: TGTGCCAGCAGCTTAGGGCCTGAGCGCGAGCAGTACTTC. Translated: CASSLGPEREQYF.

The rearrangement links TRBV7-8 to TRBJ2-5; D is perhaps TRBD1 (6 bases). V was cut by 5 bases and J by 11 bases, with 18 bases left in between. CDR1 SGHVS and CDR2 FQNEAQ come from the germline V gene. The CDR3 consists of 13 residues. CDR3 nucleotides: TGTGCCAGCAGCCCGGACAGTTATGGAGTGCAGTACTTC. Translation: CASSPDSYGVQYF.

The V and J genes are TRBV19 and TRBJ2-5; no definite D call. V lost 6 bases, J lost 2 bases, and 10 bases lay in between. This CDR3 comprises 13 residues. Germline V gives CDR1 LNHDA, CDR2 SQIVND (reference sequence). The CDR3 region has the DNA TGTGCCAGTAGGCCGAGAGATCAAGAGACCCAGTACTTC. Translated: CASRPRDQETQYF.

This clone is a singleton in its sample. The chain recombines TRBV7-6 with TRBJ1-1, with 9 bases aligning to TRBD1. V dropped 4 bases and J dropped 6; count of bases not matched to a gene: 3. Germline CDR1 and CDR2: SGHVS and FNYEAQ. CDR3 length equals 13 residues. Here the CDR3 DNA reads TGTGCCAGCAGCTCAAGACAGGGGGCTGAAGCTTTCTTT. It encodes CASSSRQGAEAFF.

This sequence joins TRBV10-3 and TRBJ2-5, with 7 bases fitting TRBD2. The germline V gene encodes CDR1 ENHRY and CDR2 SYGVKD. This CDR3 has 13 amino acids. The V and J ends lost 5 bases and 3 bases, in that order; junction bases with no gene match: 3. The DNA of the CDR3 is TGTGCCATCAGTCCAGGGAGGGAAGAGACCCAGTACTTC. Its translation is CAISPGREETQYF.

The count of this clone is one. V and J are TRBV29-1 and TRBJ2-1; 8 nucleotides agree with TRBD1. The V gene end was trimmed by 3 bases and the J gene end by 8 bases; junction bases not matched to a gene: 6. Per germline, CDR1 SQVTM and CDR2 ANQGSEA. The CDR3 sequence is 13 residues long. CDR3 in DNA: TGCAGCGTTGACAGACAGGGGATCGATGAGCAGTTCTTC. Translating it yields CSVDRQGIDEQFF.

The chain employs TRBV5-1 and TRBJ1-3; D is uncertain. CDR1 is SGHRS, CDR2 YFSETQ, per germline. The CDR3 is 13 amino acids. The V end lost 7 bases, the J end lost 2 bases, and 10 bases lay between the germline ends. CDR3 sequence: CASASTAGNTIYF. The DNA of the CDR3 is TGCGCCAGCGCTAGTACAGCTGGAAACACCATATATTTT.

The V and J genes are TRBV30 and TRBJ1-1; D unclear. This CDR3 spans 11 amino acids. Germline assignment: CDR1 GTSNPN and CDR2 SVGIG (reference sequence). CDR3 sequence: CAASLNTEAFF. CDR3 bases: TGTGCGGCGAGCTTGAACACTGAAGCTTTCTTT. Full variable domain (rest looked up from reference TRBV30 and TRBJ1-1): SQTIHQWPATLVQPVGSPLSLECTVEGTSNPNLYWYRQAAGRGLQLLFYSVGIGQISSEVPQNLSASRPQDRQFILSSKKLLLSDSGFYLCAASLNTEAFFGQGTRLTVV.

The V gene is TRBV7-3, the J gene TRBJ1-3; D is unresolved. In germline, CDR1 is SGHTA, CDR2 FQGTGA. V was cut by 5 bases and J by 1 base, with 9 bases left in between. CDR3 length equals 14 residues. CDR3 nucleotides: TGTGCCAGCAGCAGGACGGGGTCTGGAAACACCATATATTTT. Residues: CASSRTGSGNTIYF.

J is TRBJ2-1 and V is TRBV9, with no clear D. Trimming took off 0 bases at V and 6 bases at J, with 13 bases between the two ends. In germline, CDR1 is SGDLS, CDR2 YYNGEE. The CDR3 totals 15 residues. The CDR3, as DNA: TGTGCCAGCAGCGTAGCGCTAGGGTCGATCAATGAGCAGTTCTTC. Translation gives CASSVALGSINEQFF.

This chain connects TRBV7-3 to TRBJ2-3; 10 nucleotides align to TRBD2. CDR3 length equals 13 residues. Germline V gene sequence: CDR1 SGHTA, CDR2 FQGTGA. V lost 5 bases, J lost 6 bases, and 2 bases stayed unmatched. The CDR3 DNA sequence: TGTGCCAGCAGCGGGGGACTAGCGGATACGCAGTATTTT. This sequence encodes CASSGGLADTQYF.

CDR3 sequence: CAIRQLRSSYNEQFF. CDR3 coding DNA: TGTGCCATCAGACAGCTTAGGAGCTCCTACAATGAGCAGTTCTTC. The rearrangement uses TRBV10-3 and TRBJ2-1; no reliable D call. The CDR3 spans 15 residues. CDR1 is ENHRY and CDR2 is SYGVKD in the germline V gene. V was pared by 6 bases and J by 0 bases, with 12 bases between.

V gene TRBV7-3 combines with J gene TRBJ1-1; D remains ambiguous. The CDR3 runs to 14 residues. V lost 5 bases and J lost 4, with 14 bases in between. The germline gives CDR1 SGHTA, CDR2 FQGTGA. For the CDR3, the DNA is TGTGCCAGCAGCCCCGGAGGCCTGGCCACTGAAGCTTTCTTT. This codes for CASSPGGLATEAFF.

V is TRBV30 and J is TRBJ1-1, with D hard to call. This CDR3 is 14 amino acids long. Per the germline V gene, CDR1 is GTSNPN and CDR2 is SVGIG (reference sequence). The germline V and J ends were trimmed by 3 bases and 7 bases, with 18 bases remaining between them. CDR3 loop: CAWRTESGGGEAFF. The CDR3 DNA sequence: TGTGCCTGGAGGACTGAATCGGGAGGAGGTGAAGCTTTCTTT.

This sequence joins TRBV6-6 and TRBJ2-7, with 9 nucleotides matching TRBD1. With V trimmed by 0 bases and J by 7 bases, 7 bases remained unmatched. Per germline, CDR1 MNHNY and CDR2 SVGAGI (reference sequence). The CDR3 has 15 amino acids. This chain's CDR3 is CASSYSKGTGSEQYF. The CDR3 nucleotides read TGTGCCAGCAGTTACTCGAAGGGGACAGGGAGTGAGCAGTACTTC.